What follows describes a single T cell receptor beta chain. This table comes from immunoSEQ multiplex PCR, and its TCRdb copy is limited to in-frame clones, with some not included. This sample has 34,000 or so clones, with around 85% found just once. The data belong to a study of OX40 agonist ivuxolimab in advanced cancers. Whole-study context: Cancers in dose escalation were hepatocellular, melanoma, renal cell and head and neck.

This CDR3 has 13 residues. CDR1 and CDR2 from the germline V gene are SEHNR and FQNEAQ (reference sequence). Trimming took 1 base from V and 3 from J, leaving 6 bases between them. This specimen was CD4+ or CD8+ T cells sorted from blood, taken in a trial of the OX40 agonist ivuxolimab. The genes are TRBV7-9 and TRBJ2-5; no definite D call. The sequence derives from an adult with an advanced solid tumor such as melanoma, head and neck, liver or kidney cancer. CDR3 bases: TGTGCCAGCAGCTTAGTAATAGAAGAGACCCAGTACTTC. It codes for CASSLVIEETQYF.